The 20 T cell receptor beta chains presented below share a single source sample, sequenced in a study of T cell repertoires in cytomegalovirus infection. Their target antigens are unknown. From the reads, TCRdb called clonotypes with MiXCR, one entry per CDR3 protein. The table records hundreds of thousands of distinct CDR3 sequences, roughly a third of them present only once. The source material was cultured CD8+ T cells from PBMCs, sampled from culture after CMV antigen stimulation. The source is a human donor in good health (CMV status not recorded). Some clones in this sample may be carry-over from other donors' samples.

This clonotype turned up a few times. This chain joins TRBV4-3 and TRBJ1-2; D might be TRBD1 (5 bases). The CDR3 spans 16 residues. V was trimmed by 4 bases and J by 4 bases, leaving 19 bases between them. CDR1 is LGHNA and CDR2 is YSLEER in the germline V gene. CDR3 coding DNA: TGCGCCAGCAGCCCAATGCCCGGGACCGCATTCTATGGCTACACCTTC. It yields the protein CASSPMPGTAFYGYTF.

There are a few counts of this clonotype. The CDR3 loop reads CASSRGGYEKLFF. In DNA form, the CDR3 reads TGTGCCAGTTCCCGTGGGGGTTATGAAAAACTGTTTTTT. V and J are TRBV19 and TRBJ1-4; TRBD1 might be the D (5 bases). Germline CDR1 LNHDA, CDR2 SQIVND (reference sequence). This CDR3 region has 13 residues. V was shortened by 8 bases and J by 6 bases, with 13 bases between the two germline ends.

This clonotype was observed a few times. The chain is built from TRBV27 and TRBJ2-1, with 10 nucleotides matching TRBD2. This CDR3 region has 16 residues. V dropped 6 bases and J dropped 7; count of bases not matched to a gene: 12. Germline V lookup: CDR1 MNHEY, CDR2 SMNVEV (reference sequence). The CDR3: CASSSVAGGGRNEQFF. Written as DNA, the CDR3 is TGTGCCAGCAGCTCCGTAGCGGGGGGTGGTCGGAATGAGCAGTTCTTC.

The chain couples TRBV20-1 to TRBJ1-6; 8 bases align to TRBD1. V shed 2 bases and J 6 bases; nucleotides not matched to a gene: 9. The V gene's germline CDR1 is DFQATT and CDR2 SNEGSKA (reference sequence). CDR3 length equals 16 residues. CDR3 DNA: TGCAGTGCTAGATCCAAGGACAGGGATTCTAATTCACCCCTCCACTTT. Amino acids: CSARSKDRDSNSPLHF.

The chain is built from TRBV5-8 and TRBJ2-3; the D call may be TRBD1 or TRBD2 (5 bases each). This CDR3 comprises 16 residues. V was shortened by 4 bases and J by 4 bases, with 19 bases between the two germline ends. In germline, CDR1 is SGHTS, CDR2 YDEGEE. The CDR3: CASSPGHSEGADTQYF. CDR3 DNA sequence: TGTGCCAGCAGCCCAGGACACTCCGAGGGCGCAGATACGCAGTATTTT.

The V and J genes are TRBV6-2 or TRBV6-3 and TRBJ2-1; D ambiguous. CDR1 is MNHEY and CDR2 is SVGEGT in the germline V gene. The CDR3 contains 15 residues. The ends were cut back, 6 bases at V and 2 bases at J, with 14 bases in the middle. CDR3 loop: CASRPEWEPYNEQFF. The CDR3 DNA sequence: TGTGCCAGCAGGCCCGAGTGGGAACCCTACAATGAGCAGTTCTTC.

This clonotype was recorded many times. The chain is built from TRBV7-8 and TRBJ2-7; D unresolved. The V end was cut by 1 base, the J end by 6 bases, with 22 bases between. The germline gives CDR1 SGHVS, CDR2 FQNEAQ. The CDR3 is made up of 17 amino acids. This CDR3 is CASSLVSNLAASLEQYF. DNA for the CDR3: TGTGCCAGCAGCTTAGTCTCCAATTTGGCCGCGTCGCTCGAGCAGTACTTC. Drawing the rest from reference TRBV7-8 and TRBJ2-7, the complete variable domain is GAGVSQSPRYKVAKRGQDVALRCDPISGHVSLFWYQQALGQGPEFLTYFQNEAQLDKSGLPSDRFFAERPEGSVSTLKIQRTQQEDSAVYLCASSLVSNLAASLEQYFGPGTRLTVT.

This chain uses TRBV12-3 or TRBV12-4 with TRBJ2-5; the match to TRBD1 covers 7 bases. Trimming took 10 bases from V and 3 from J; bases not matched to a gene: 8. The CDR3 spans 13 residues. The CDR3 DNA reads as TGTGCCACACGCCTAACAGGGGAAGAGACCCAGTACTTC. Translated, it gives CATRLTGEETQYF.

A few counts support this clonotype. The chain carries TRBV13 and TRBJ2-4; D possibly corresponds to TRBD1 (8 bases). Germline CDR1 is PRHDT and CDR2 is FYEKMQ (reference sequence). The CDR3 totals 16 residues. V lost 6 bases to trimming and J lost 3 bases, with 18 bases between them. CDR3 amino acids: CASSSSDREGKNIQYF. CDR3 nucleotide sequence: TGTGCCAGCAGTTCCTCGGACAGGGAGGGCAAAAACATTCAGTACTTC. Full variable domain (remainder filled in from reference TRBV13 and TRBJ2-4): AAGVIQSPRHLIKEKRETATLKCYPIPRHDTVYWYQQGPGQDPQFLISFYEKMQSDKGSIPDRFSAQQFSDYHSELNMSSLELGDSALYFCASSSSDREGKNIQYFGAGTRLSVL.

This clonotype was seen only a few times. The genes are TRBV19 and TRBJ2-1, with 8 bases matching TRBD2. V shed 5 bases and J 4 bases; nucleotides not matched to a gene: 10. Germline V gene sequence: CDR1 LNHDA, CDR2 SQIVND (reference sequence). This CDR3 comprises 16 residues. The CDR3 protein is CASSPPGGAPYNEQFF. CDR3 nucleotide sequence: TGTGCCAGTAGTCCCCCGGGGGGGGCACCTTACAATGAGCAGTTCTTC.

The V gene is TRBV5-6, the J gene TRBJ1-2; the D gene is possibly TRBD1 (6 bases). Germline CDR1 reads SGHDT; CDR2 reads YYEEEE. This CDR3 comprises 14 residues. Trimming pared 5 bases from V and 4 bases from J, leaving 15 bases between. The chain's CDR3 is CASSFSGVSYGYTF. CDR3 nucleotides: TGTGCCAGCAGTTTTTCAGGGGTCTCCTATGGCTACACCTTC.

This clonotype was observed a handful of times. The chain carries TRBV19 and TRBJ2-2; D is unclear. The length of the CDR3 is 15 residues. V lost 2 bases to trimming and J lost 3 bases, with 10 bases between them. CDR1 LNHDA and CDR2 SQIVND come from the germline V gene (reference sequence). DNA of the CDR3: TGTGCCAGTAGTATAAGAGGCCAGTACACCGGGGAGCTGTTTTTT. Protein: CASSIRGQYTGELFF.

The chain carries TRBV6-6 and TRBJ1-5; TRBD1 matches 9 bases. Germline V gene data show CDR1 as MNHNY and CDR2 as SVGAGI (reference sequence). The CDR3 totals 17 residues. The V segment lost 4 bases and the J segment 0 bases; nucleotides outside the gene matches: 7. As DNA, the CDR3 is TGTGCCAGCAGTTCCACAGGGGGCCTCTATAGCAATCAGCCCCAGCATTTT. Encoded protein: CASSSTGGLYSNQPQHF.

In this sample, this clonotype turned up once. The V call is TRBV4-1, the J call TRBJ2-3; 12 bases are a match to TRBD2. Trimming at V came to 0 bases and at J to 2 bases, leaving 3 bases not matched to a gene. CDR1 MGHRA and CDR2 YSYEKL come from the germline V gene. This CDR3 has 17 residues. The CDR3 reads CASSQDGLAGITDTQYF. In nucleotides, the CDR3 is TGCGCCAGCAGCCAAGATGGACTAGCGGGGATCACAGATACGCAGTATTTT.

This clonotype was seen a few times. This sequence joins TRBV4-1 and TRBJ1-5; D not certain. The CDR3 covers 15 residues. Germline V lookup: CDR1 MGHRA, CDR2 YSYEKL. Trimming took 4 bases from V and 3 from J, leaving 13 bases between them. DNA for the CDR3: TGCGCCAGCAGCCCCATGGACGAGTTCAATCAGCCCCAGCATTTT. It encodes CASSPMDEFNQPQHF.

The chain recombines TRBV11-3 with TRBJ2-7; D possibly corresponds to TRBD2 (7 bases). The CDR3 runs 14 residues. V was pared by 5 bases and J by 0 bases, with 11 bases between. Germline V gene sequence: CDR1 SGHNT, CDR2 YENEEA. The CDR3 nucleotides are TGTGCCAGCAGCGGGGAGGGGGGCTCCTACGAGCAGTACGTC. Protein product: CASSGEGGSYEQYV.

The chain carries TRBV12-3 or TRBV12-4 and TRBJ1-1, with TRBD1 identical over 9 bases. Germline trimming cut 5 bases from V and 2 bases from J; bases unmatched to any gene: 6. There are 15 residues in the CDR3. The CDR3 is CASSPRDRANTEAFF. The CDR3 region has the DNA TGTGCCAGCAGTCCCCGGGACAGGGCAAACACTGAAGCTTTCTTT.

In this sample, this clonotype turned up a few times. This chain links TRBV25-1 with TRBJ2-7, with a tentative D call TRBD2 (5 bases). CDR3 length: 14 residues. The germline gives CDR1 MGHDK, CDR2 SYGVNS. The V end lost 2 bases, the J end lost 3 bases, and 11 bases lay between the germline ends. The CDR3 DNA reads TGTGCCAGCAGTGAAGGGAGACATCGCTACGAGCAGTACTTC. It encodes CASSEGRHRYEQYF.

This clonotype was seen at least ten times. This chain connects TRBV7-8 to TRBJ2-5; D is possibly TRBD2 (6 bases). From germline, CDR1 is SGHVS and CDR2 FQNEAQ. Trimming shortened V by 2 bases and J by 3 bases, and 16 bases separated the two germline ends. The CDR3 consists of 16 residues. CDR3 nucleotide sequence: TGTGCCAGCAGCTTATATCGACTCCCGGGGGAAGAGACCCAGTACTTC. Amino acid sequence: CASSLYRLPGEETQYF.

This clonotype showed up many times. The chain has TRBV4-3 and TRBJ2-1; a possible D gene is TRBD2 (7 bases). Germline-derived CDR1 and CDR2 are LGHNA and YSLEER. This CDR3 region has 15 residues. V was clipped by 3 bases and J by 3 bases, with 12 bases between them. The CDR3 loop reads CASSQERGGYNEQFF. The CDR3 DNA sequence: TGCGCCAGCAGCCAGGAGAGGGGGGGCTACAATGAGCAGTTCTTC.